These 19 T cell receptor beta chains share one sample of origin, sequenced in a study of control samples from healthy donors and cancer patients. Assay: immunoSEQ multiplex PCR; the TCRdb copy retains only in-frame clones and omits some. Among under 150,000 clones listed, just under 95% were seen once. The sample taken for sequencing was blood. These receptors came from a man aged 25-45 years in good health.

The chain recombines TRBV2 with TRBJ1-1; a possible D gene is TRBD1 (6 bases). Between the trimmed V and J ends, which lost 6 bases and 0 bases, there was a span of 20 bases. The CDR3 has 17 residues. Germline V gene sequence: CDR1 SNHLY, CDR2 FYNNEI. The CDR3 sequence: CASRRLGTLLLNTEAFF. The CDR3, as DNA: TGTGCCAGCAGGCGACTGGGGACACTCCTATTGAACACTGAAGCTTTCTTT.

The chain links TRBV25-1 to TRBJ2-2, with D perhaps assigned TRBD1 or TRBD2 (5 bases each). Germline-derived CDR1 and CDR2 are MGHDK and SYGVNS. There are 13 residues in the CDR3. The V end lost 8 bases, the J end lost 0 bases, and 7 bases lay between the germline ends. The CDR3 DNA follows: TGTGCCAGCGAGGGACCGAACACCGGGGAGCTGTTTTTT. Protein product: CASEGPNTGELFF.

The chain uses TRBV6-2 or TRBV6-3 and TRBJ1-5; D uncertain. Germline CDR1 and CDR2: MNHEY and SVGEGT. This CDR3 comprises 15 residues. The V end lost 3 bases, the J end lost 4 bases, and 13 bases lay between the germline ends. CDR3 residues: CASSYKGGGNQPQHF. The DNA of the CDR3 is TGTGCCAGCAGTTATAAGGGCGGAGGAAATCAGCCCCAGCATTTT.

The V and J genes are TRBV5-8 and TRBJ2-5, with 10 bases aligning to TRBD2. The trim removed 2 bases at V and 4 bases at J, leaving 5 bases unmatched. Germline V gene data show CDR1 as SGHTS and CDR2 as YDEGEE. There are 15 residues in the CDR3. The CDR3: CASSLLAGQGETQYF. The DNA for the CDR3 is TGTGCCAGCAGCTTACTAGCGGGGCAGGGAGAGACCCAGTACTTC.

The chain recombines TRBV5-1 with TRBJ2-7, with D possibly TRBD1 on 6 matching bases. The V gene lost 1 base and the J gene lost 4 bases, with 15 bases spanning the gap. Germline CDR1 is SGHRS and CDR2 is YFSETQ. The CDR3 has 15 residues. CDR3 DNA: TGCGCCAGCAGCTTGAAAGCCGGGACATCGTACGAGCAGTACTTC. Its protein product is CASSLKAGTSYEQYF.

This rearrangement joins TRBV6-6 to TRBJ1-1; the match to TRBD1 covers 7 bases. Germline V gene data show CDR1 as MNHNY and CDR2 as SVGAGI (reference sequence). The CDR3 is 14 amino acids. V dropped 5 bases and J dropped 5; count of bases not matched to a gene: 8. The CDR3 protein is CASSRQGRGTEAFF. The CDR3 bases are TGTGCCAGCAGTCGACAGGGACGGGGGACTGAAGCTTTCTTT.

The rearrangement uses TRBV6-4 and TRBJ1-2; D may be TRBD1 (5 bases). The V gene lost 4 bases and the J gene lost 2 bases, with 8 bases spanning the gap. The CDR3 is made up of 13 amino acids. Germline-derived CDR1 and CDR2 are MRHNA and SNTAGT. CDR3 sequence (DNA): TGTGCCAGCAGTGGCGGGGGGAACTATGGCTACACCTTC. It specifies CASSGGGNYGYTF.

The chain is built from TRBV28 and TRBJ1-2; 9 positions match TRBD1. The germline gives CDR1 MDHEN, CDR2 SYDVKM. The CDR3 covers 16 residues. V shed 5 bases and J 1 base; nucleotides not matched to a gene: 8. CDR3 region: CASSMTGTGFNYGYTF. The CDR3 nucleotides read TGTGCCAGCAGTATGACCGGGACAGGGTTTAACTATGGCTACACCTTC.

This chain uses TRBV9 with TRBJ1-4, with 9 bases matching TRBD1. Trimming took 1 base from V and 4 from J; bases not matched to a gene: 2. There are 15 residues in the CDR3. Germline CDR1 reads SGDLS; CDR2 reads YYNGEE. CDR3 protein: CASSVTGQGNEKLFF. CDR3 nucleotides: TGTGCCAGCAGCGTAACGGGACAGGGTAATGAAAAACTGTTTTTT.

This clone has a single count. This chain joins TRBV28 and TRBJ2-7; D is possibly TRBD1 (5 bases). Trimming shortened V by 5 bases and J by 1 base, and 9 bases separated the two germline ends. The CDR3 is 13 amino acids. CDR1 MDHEN and CDR2 SYDVKM come from the germline V gene. CDR3 in DNA: TGTGCCAGCAGTATTGACAGTTCCTACGAGCAGTACTTC. It encodes CASSIDSSYEQYF.

The chain is built from TRBV11-3 and TRBJ2-7; 11 bases agree with TRBD1. Germline V CDR1 and CDR2: SGHNT, YENEEA. The junction had 3 bases not matched to a gene; V was cut back by 2 bases and J by 3 bases. This CDR3 is built from 15 residues. CDR3 residues: CASSLRDRGNYEQYF. For the CDR3, the DNA is TGTGCCAGCAGCTTAAGGGACAGGGGGAACTACGAGCAGTACTTC.

In its sample, this clone was seen once. V gene TRBV6-2 or TRBV6-3 combines with J gene TRBJ2-5, with D unclear. V was cut by 5 bases and J by 5 bases, with 9 bases left in between. Germline V lookup: CDR1 MNHEY, CDR2 SVGEGT. The CDR3 is made up of 12 amino acids. The CDR3 protein is CASSGVVETQYF. The CDR3 coding sequence is TGTGCCAGCAGTGGAGTTGTCGAGACCCAGTACTTC.

The J gene is TRBJ1-6, the V gene TRBV5-5, with TRBD1 as a possible D gene (6 bases). Germline CDR1 and CDR2: SGHKS and YYEKEE (reference sequence). This CDR3 spans 14 amino acids. With 0 bases removed from V and 14 bases from J, the gap between germline ends came to 15 bases. CDR3 DNA: TGTGCCAGCAGCTTGGAGACAGGAGATCTGACCCTCCACTTT. It codes for CASSLETGDLTLHF.

The rearrangement joins TRBV9 to TRBJ2-6; 9 bases line up with TRBD1. The junction had 8 bases not matched to a gene; V was cut back by 1 base and J by 0 bases. Germline V gives CDR1 SGDLS, CDR2 YYNGEE. The CDR3 contains 19 residues. The CDR3 DNA sequence: TGTGCCAGCAGCGTAAGCCGGGACAGGGTCTACTCTGGGGCCAACGTCCTGACTTTC. It translates to CASSVSRDRVYSGANVLTF.

The rearrangement links TRBV28 to TRBJ1-5; TRBD1 matches 7 bases. This CDR3 is built from 16 residues. CDR1 and CDR2 from the germline V gene are MDHEN and SYDVKM. The J segment lost 2 bases and the V segment lost 4 bases, leaving 8 bases of the junction unmatched. CDR3 region: CASSSYDRVGNQPQHF. DNA for the CDR3: TGTGCCAGCAGTTCCTACGACAGGGTTGGCAATCAGCCCCAGCATTTT.

The chain uses TRBV3-1 (or the pseudogene TRBV3-2) and TRBJ2-3; D unclear. CDR1 and CDR2 (germline): LGHDT, YNNKEL (reference sequence). V lost 2 bases and J lost 2, with 8 bases in between. The CDR3 contains 14 residues. CDR3 in amino acids: CASSQRQHTDTQYF. The CDR3 DNA follows: TGTGCCAGCAGCCAACGGCAGCACACAGATACGCAGTATTTT.

V is TRBV30 and J is TRBJ1-4; D ambiguous. The V and J ends lost 6 bases and 4 bases respectively, with 6 bases between them. Germline V gene lookup returns CDR1 GTSNPN and CDR2 SVGIG (reference sequence). This CDR3 comprises 11 residues. The CDR3 coding sequence is TGTGCCTGTGGAGGTAATGAAAAACTGTTTTTT. This codes for CACGGNEKLFF.

The CDR3 reads CASSSSGTSGAAVADTQYF. The CDR3 bases are TGTGCCAGCAGTTCGTCCGGGACTAGCGGGGCGGCAGTCGCAGATACGCAGTATTTT. This rearrangement joins TRBV28 to TRBJ2-3; TRBD2 aligns across 13 bases. The germline V gene has CDR1 MDHEN and CDR2 SYDVKM. V trimming: 4 bases; J trimming: 4 bases; junction bases outside the gene matches: 14. This CDR3 has 19 residues. Variable domain in full (rest from reference TRBV28 and TRBJ2-3): DVKVTQSSRYLVKRTGEKVFLECVQDMDHENMFWYRQDPGLGLRLIYFSYDVKMKEKGDIPEGYSVSREKKERFSLILESASTNQTSMYLCASSSSGTSGAAVADTQYFGPGTRLTVL.

This clone was observed a single time. The V gene is TRBV28, the J gene TRBJ1-5; 9 bases line up with TRBD1. The CDR3 runs 15 residues. Looked up from germline, CDR1 is MDHEN and CDR2 is SYDVKM. Trimming cost V 6 bases and J 2 bases; bases outside gene matches: 5. The CDR3: CASRPRQGGNQPQHF. The DNA for the CDR3 is TGTGCCAGCAGACCGAGACAGGGGGGCAATCAGCCCCAGCATTTT.